This T cell receptor beta chain was profiled in a study of a mutant IDH1 vaccine in newly diagnosed glioma. Study conclusions and caveats: Among patients, roughly 93% showed immune responses induced by the vaccine.

For this clone: Its specificity is not known.

V was clipped by 0 bases and J by 2 bases, with 22 bases between them. Germline lookup yields CDR1 SGHRS and CDR2 YFSETQ. The CDR3 loop spans 19 amino acids. This table comes from immunoSEQ multiplex PCR, and its TCRdb copy is limited to in-frame clones, with some not included. The table records about 34,000 clones, roughly 89% of them present only once. Time point given: week 47, end of study. Every vaccination contained 300 ug of the mutant IDH1 20-mer peptide and was paired with topical imiquimod. The chain employs TRBV5-1 and TRBJ2-3; D is tentatively TRBD1 or TRBD2 (5 bases each). The clonotype was recovered from a woman aged 30 to 39 with glioma. Sample: PBMCs, taken from a glioma patient whose treatment included an IDH1 peptide vaccine. The CDR3 sequence: CASSLGRRASTEYTDTQYF. Written as DNA, the CDR3 is TGCGCCAGCAGCTTGGGCCGGCGGGCTTCGACAGAATACACAGATACGCAGTATTTT.